Reported below is one TCR beta chain. The record originates from a study of blood T cells in healthy people across ages. Combining a sample-barcoded 5' primer with a J-beta primer mix, a second PCR ran for about 7 to 12 cycles. TCRdb independently ran MiXCR on the 5' RACE reads; one entry per CDR3 protein. The sample records about 720,000 distinct CDR3 sequences, about a fifth being singletons. The CDR3 is 16 residues long. Losses at the gene ends were 6 bases for V and 6 bases for J; bases not matched to a gene: 11. Germline V CDR1 and CDR2: MNHEY, SVGEGT. The chain combines TRBV6-2 or TRBV6-3 with TRBJ2-2, with 9 nucleotides matching TRBD1. The receptor was derived from a man between 65 and 80 years old in good health. Sequenced input: blood. CDR3 in DNA: TGTGCCAGCAGCCCTAACAGGGGGCGGGTCGCCGGGGAGCTGTTTTTT. Translated, it gives CASSPNRGRVAGELFF.